These T cell receptor beta chains were read from a single sample in a study of cytomegalovirus exposure and HLA in healthy donors. The table came from immunoSEQ multiplex PCR; TCRdb's copy has only in-frame clones and leaves some out. The profile shows 100,000 to 150,000 clones, about 80% of them singletons. Sequencing was performed on PBMCs. Every receptor here comes from a man aged 40-50 years in good health and CMV-seronegative. Both conserved end residues are part of each CDR3. Each record gives: V gene, J gene, D gene, clone size, CDR3 protein, CDR3 DNA. The D gene is left open where the match is weak. Only some rows state a clone size, as once, few, many or a class for expanded clones.

v_gene: TRBV7-8
j_gene: TRBJ1-1
d_gene: .
abundance: few
CDR3aa: CASSLYTGNTEAFF
CDR3nt: TGTGCCAGCAGCTTATATACAGGCAACACTGAAGCTTTCTTT

v_gene: TRBV7-2
j_gene: TRBJ2-1
d_gene: .
abundance: once
CDR3aa: CASSLDPGSEQFF
CDR3nt: TGTGCCAGCAGCTTAGATCCGGGTAGTGAGCAGTTCTTC

v_gene: TRBV6-1
j_gene: TRBJ1-5
d_gene: .
abundance: .
CDR3aa: CAGSLDRNSNQPQHF
CDR3nt: TGTGCCGGCAGCTTAGACAGGAATAGCAATCAGCCCCAGCATTTT

v_gene: TRBV2
j_gene: TRBJ2-5
d_gene: .
abundance: once
CDR3aa: CASSEGSQTQYF
CDR3nt: TGTGCCAGCAGTGAGGGCTCCCAGACCCAGTACTTC

v_gene: TRBV7-9
j_gene: TRBJ1-2
d_gene: TRBD1
abundance: .
CDR3aa: CASSLAGTDRDGYTF
CDR3nt: TGTGCCAGCAGCTTGGCCGGGACAGACCGGGATGGCTACACCTTC

v_gene: TRBV5-6
j_gene: TRBJ2-4
d_gene: TRBD2
abundance: few
CDR3aa: CASSVVLAGGAKNIQYF
CDR3nt: TGTGCCAGCAGCGTGGTTCTAGCGGGGGGAGCCAAAAACATTCAGTACTTC

v_gene: TRBV5-5
j_gene: TRBJ2-5
d_gene: TRBD1
abundance: .
CDR3aa: CASSAGQGAKKGETQYF
CDR3nt: TGTGCCAGCAGCGCCGGACAGGGGGCGAAGAAGGGAGAGACCCAGTACTTC

v_gene: TRBV15
j_gene: TRBJ1-3
d_gene: .
abundance: once
CDR3aa: CATSRGSAGVGSGNTIYF
CDR3nt: TGTGCCACCAGCAGAGGATCTGCAGGGGTCGGTTCTGGAAACACCATATATTTT

v_gene: TRBV4-2
j_gene: TRBJ2-2
d_gene: .
abundance: .
CDR3aa: CASSQDFGLAFTGELFF
CDR3nt: TGTGCCAGCAGCCAAGATTTCGGGCTAGCTTTTACCGGGGAGCTGTTTTTT

v_gene: TRBV28
j_gene: TRBJ2-7
d_gene: .
abundance: .
CDR3aa: CASRDFKPELYF
CDR3nt: TGTGCCAGCCGGGACTTCAAGCCTGAGCTGTACTTC

v_gene: TRBV7-8
j_gene: TRBJ1-6
d_gene: .
abundance: .
CDR3aa: CASSAHDRNYNSPLHF
CDR3nt: TGTGCCAGCAGCGCCCACGACAGGAACTATAATTCACCCCTCCACTTT

v_gene: TRBV5-4
j_gene: TRBJ2-7
d_gene: TRBD2
abundance: .
CDR3aa: CASSVKSGGEQYF
CDR3nt: TGTGCCAGCAGCGTCAAAAGCGGGGGCGAGCAGTACTTC

v_gene: TRBV5-6
j_gene: TRBJ1-2
d_gene: .
abundance: .
CDR3aa: CASSLSTGGYTF
CDR3nt: TGTGCCAGCAGCTTGTCTACCGGGGGCTACACCTTC

v_gene: TRBV4-1
j_gene: TRBJ2-3
d_gene: .
abundance: once
CDR3aa: CASSQERPTDTQYF
CDR3nt: TGCGCCAGCAGCCAAGAGCGGCCCACAGATACGCAGTATTTT

v_gene: TRBV4-3
j_gene: TRBJ1-4
d_gene: .
abundance: once
CDR3aa: CASRPSTNEKLFF
CDR3nt: TGCGCCAGCCGCCCATCAACTAATGAAAAACTGTTTTTT

v_gene: TRBV7-2
j_gene: TRBJ2-3
d_gene: .
abundance: .
CDR3aa: CASSIGRGSGTDTQYF
CDR3nt: TGTGCCAGCAGCATAGGCAGGGGAAGCGGCACAGATACGCAGTATTTT

v_gene: TRBV9
j_gene: TRBJ1-2
d_gene: .
abundance: .
CDR3aa: CASSVADRGREGYTF
CDR3nt: TGTGCCAGCAGCGTTGCCGACCGGGGTCGAGAGGGCTACACCTTC

v_gene: TRBV27
j_gene: TRBJ1-2
d_gene: .
abundance: .
CDR3aa: CASTPLGGQANYGYTF
CDR3nt: TGTGCCAGCACCCCATTAGGGGGTCAGGCTAACTATGGCTACACCTTC

v_gene: TRBV27
j_gene: TRBJ1-5
d_gene: .
abundance: .
CDR3aa: CASSLSGSKQPQHF
CDR3nt: TGTGCCAGCAGTTTATCAGGGAGTAAGCAGCCCCAGCATTTT

v_gene: TRBV5-4
j_gene: TRBJ2-7
d_gene: TRBD2
abundance: .
CDR3aa: CASSTSGGRNEQYF
CDR3nt: TGTGCCAGCAGCACTAGCGGGGGGAGAAACGAGCAGTACTTC

v_gene: TRBV7-2
j_gene: TRBJ2-2
d_gene: .
abundance: .
CDR3aa: CASSLARQPTGELFF
CDR3nt: TGTGCCAGCAGCTTAGCGCGCCAACCCACCGGGGAGCTGTTTTTT

v_gene: TRBV15
j_gene: TRBJ2-6
d_gene: .
abundance: .
CDR3aa: CATSRGGDKANVLTF
CDR3nt: TGTGCCACCAGCAGAGGAGGCGATAAGGCCAACGTCCTGACTTTC